Listed here is a single T cell receptor (beta chain). As yet, its antigen is unknown. This sample is part of a study of T cell responses to AZD1222 COVID-19 vaccine. Overall study findings and caveats: Among the donors, most were white British and more were female, and clonal diversity was possibly underestimated. Spike-specific TCR breadth and depth were elevated following two AZD1222 doses.

The assay was immunoSEQ multiplex PCR, and TCRdb's table has in-frame clones only and misses some. The sample includes 40,000 to 65,000 clones, less than 85% of them seen just once. This CDR3 spans 14 amino acids. Germline CDR1 and CDR2: SGHRS and YFSETQ. With 5 bases clipped from V and 4 bases from J, the junction kept 5 bases outside the gene matches. The sequence was collected from an adult in good health. The V call is TRBV5-1, the J call TRBJ2-3, with 9 bases matching TRBD2. The sample here was peripheral blood, taken on day 0 of AZD1222 vaccination. The CDR3 here is CASRVAGEADTQYF. For the CDR3, the DNA is TGCGCCAGCAGAGTAGCGGGAGAGGCAGATACGCAGTATTTT.